The 9 T cell receptor beta chains given below trace back to one sample, sequenced in a study of CDR3 diversity in severe acne. TCRdb used MiXCR to reprocess the PCR reads, holding one entry per CDR3 protein. The repertoire holds tens of thousands of distinct CDR3 sequences, around 50% seen once, with 14% in the top ten. The sequencing input was blood. The source is a male donor in good health, without acne.

This clonotype showed up many times. This chain uses TRBV3-1 with TRBJ2-7; the D is unclear. The CDR3 is 11 residues long. Germline V gene sequence: CDR1 LGHDT, CDR2 YNNKEL (reference sequence). V gave up 1 base and J gave up 5 bases, with 3 bases separating them. DNA for the CDR3: TGTGCCAGCAGCCAAGGCCACGAGCAGTACTTC. This translates into CASSQGHEQYF.

The sample holds many counts of this clonotype. This sequence joins TRBV28 and TRBJ2-7; 8 positions match TRBD1. The germline V gene has CDR1 MDHEN and CDR2 SYDVKM. This CDR3 is built from 15 residues. V dropped 6 bases and J dropped 2; count of bases not matched to a gene: 9. The CDR3 DNA is TGTGCCAGCAGCACTACCGGGACAGGTACCTACGAGCAGTACTTC. It yields the protein CASSTTGTGTYEQYF.

This clonotype appeared many times. The V and J genes are TRBV2 and TRBJ2-5, with TRBD2 identical over 11 bases. Germline V gene data show CDR1 as SNHLY and CDR2 as FYNNEI. V shed 7 bases and J 4 bases; nucleotides not matched to a gene: 2. This CDR3 has 13 amino acids. The CDR3 region has the DNA TGTGCCAGCACCGGGACTAGCGGAGAGACCCAGTACTTC. It specifies CASTGTSGETQYF.

V is TRBV9 and J is TRBJ1-2, with TRBD1 matching 11 bases. V gave up 1 base and J gave up 4 bases; unmatched junction bases: 3. Germline values: CDR1 SGDLS, CDR2 YYNGEE. This CDR3 is 15 amino acids long. The CDR3 DNA sequence: TGTGCCAGCAGCGTATCTGGGACAGGGGGCTATGGCTACACCTTC. Its translation: CASSVSGTGGYGYTF. The full variable domain, rest sourced from reference TRBV9 and TRBJ1-2, is DSGVTQTPKHLITATGQRVTLRCSPRSGDLSVYWYQQSLDQGLQFLIQYYNGEERAKGNILERFSAQQFPDLHSELNLSSLELGDSALYFCASSVSGTGGYGYTFGSGTRLTVV.

In its sample, this clonotype was seen a few times. J is TRBJ1-2 and V is TRBV24-1, with D tentatively TRBD1 (6 bases). This CDR3 has 13 amino acids. With 3 bases removed from V and 8 bases from J, the gap between germline ends came to 12 bases. Germline CDR1 is KGHDR and CDR2 is SFDVKD. CDR3 residues: CATSDTAGDGYTF. The CDR3, as DNA: TGTGCCACCAGTGATACTGCAGGGGACGGCTACACCTTC.

To note about this clonotype: Its ends do not fully match the called genes, so a read error is possible. The chain carries TRBV25-1 and TRBJ2-7, with D perhaps TRBD1 (5 bases). The CDR3 runs 17 residues. Germline values: CDR1 MGHDK, CDR2 SYGVNS. The CDR3: CAGSEVGRQRGFYEQYF. DNA for the CDR3: TGTGCCGGCAGTGAAGTGGGCAGACAGAGAGGCTTCTACGAGCAGTACTTC.

The chain carries TRBV20-1 and TRBJ2-2; D gene uncertain. CDR3 length equals 15 residues. Germline loops: CDR1 DFQATT, CDR2 SNEGSKA (reference sequence). The V and J ends lost 5 bases and 3 bases respectively, with 16 bases between them. Here the CDR3 reads CSARSPAGYTGELFF. CDR3 bases: TGCAGTGCTCGCTCCCCCGCCGGGTACACCGGGGAGCTGTTTTTT.

The V and J genes are TRBV20-1 and TRBJ1-1, with TRBD1 as a possible D gene (5 bases). The CDR3 runs to 14 residues. Trimming shortened V by 2 bases and J by 0 bases, and 10 bases separated the two germline ends. Germline V gene sequence: CDR1 DFQATT, CDR2 SNEGSKA (reference sequence). CDR3: CSARSGTVNTEAFF. CDR3 nucleotide sequence: TGCAGTGCTAGATCCGGGACGGTGAACACTGAAGCTTTCTTT.

The V and J genes are TRBV10-3 and TRBJ1-2; TRBD1 agrees at 9 bases. V dropped 3 bases and J dropped 2; count of bases not matched to a gene: 7. CDR3 length: 16 amino acids. Germline loops: CDR1 ENHRY, CDR2 SYGVKD. CDR3 coding DNA: TGTGCCATCAGTGAATCCCCGGGACAGGGCAACTATGGCTACACCTTC. It is translated as CAISESPGQGNYGYTF.